The 2 T cell receptor beta chains below come from one sample, sequenced in a study of blood T cell repertoires in COVID-19. Assay used: immunoSEQ multiplex PCR; TCRdb lists only in-frame clones, some missing. Of about 100,000 clones listed, approximately 86% are singletons. The sequencing input was peripheral blood. These receptors were obtained from a man aged 60 to 75 with acute or convalescent COVID-19.

The chain uses TRBV5-1 and TRBJ2-1; 9 nucleotides agree with TRBD2. This CDR3 spans 16 amino acids. The germline CDR1 and CDR2 sequences are SGHRS and YFSETQ. V dropped 0 bases and J dropped 8; count of bases not matched to a gene: 9. The DNA for the CDR3 is TGCGCCAGCAGCTTGGAAGGACTAGCGATAGGCGATGAGCAGTTCTTC. It translates to CASSLEGLAIGDEQFF.

The chain is built from TRBV30 and TRBJ1-4, with D uncertain. Per germline, CDR1 GTSNPN and CDR2 SVGIG (reference sequence). The germline V and J ends were trimmed by 2 bases and 8 bases, with 12 bases remaining between them. The CDR3 spans 13 residues. The CDR3 DNA sequence: TGTGCCTGGAGTATAGCGTCCTACGAAAAACTGTTTTTT. It yields the protein CAWSIASYEKLFF.